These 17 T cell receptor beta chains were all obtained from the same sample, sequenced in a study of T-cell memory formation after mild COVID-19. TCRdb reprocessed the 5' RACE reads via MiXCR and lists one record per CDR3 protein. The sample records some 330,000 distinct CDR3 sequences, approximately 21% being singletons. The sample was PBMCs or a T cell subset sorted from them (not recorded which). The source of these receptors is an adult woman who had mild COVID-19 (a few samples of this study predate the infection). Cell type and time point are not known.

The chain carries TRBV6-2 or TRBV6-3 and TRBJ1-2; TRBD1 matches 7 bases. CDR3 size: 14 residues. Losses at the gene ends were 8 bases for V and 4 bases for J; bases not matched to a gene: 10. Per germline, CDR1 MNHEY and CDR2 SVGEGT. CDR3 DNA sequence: TGTGCCAGCTCGGAGGGGGCGCGGGGCTATGGCTACACCTTC. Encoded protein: CASSEGARGYGYTF.

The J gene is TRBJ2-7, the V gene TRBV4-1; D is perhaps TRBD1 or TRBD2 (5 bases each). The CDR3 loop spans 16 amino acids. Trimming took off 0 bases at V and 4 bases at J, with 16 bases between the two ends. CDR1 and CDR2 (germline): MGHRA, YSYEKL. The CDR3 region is CASSQDLGTIHYEQYF. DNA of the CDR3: TGCGCCAGCAGCCAAGATCTAGGGACCATCCATTACGAGCAGTACTTC.

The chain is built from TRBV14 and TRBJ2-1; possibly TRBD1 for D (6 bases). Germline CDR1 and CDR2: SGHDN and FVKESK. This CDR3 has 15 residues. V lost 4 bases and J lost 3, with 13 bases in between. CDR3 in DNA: TGTGCCAGCAGCCGCGTTTCAGGGGACTACAATGAGCAGTTCTTC. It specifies CASSRVSGDYNEQFF.

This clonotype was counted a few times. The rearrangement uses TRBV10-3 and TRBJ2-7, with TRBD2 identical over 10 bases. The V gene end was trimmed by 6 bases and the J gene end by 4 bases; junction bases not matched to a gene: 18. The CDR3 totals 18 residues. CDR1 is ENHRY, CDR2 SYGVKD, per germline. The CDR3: CAIRTGTSVPGMGYEQYF. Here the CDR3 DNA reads TGTGCCATCAGGACCGGGACTAGCGTCCCGGGGATGGGATACGAGCAGTACTTC.

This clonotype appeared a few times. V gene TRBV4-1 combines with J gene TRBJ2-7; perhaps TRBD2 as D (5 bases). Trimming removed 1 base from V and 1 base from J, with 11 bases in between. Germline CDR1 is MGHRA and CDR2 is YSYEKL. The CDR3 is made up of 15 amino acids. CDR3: CASSQARRESYEQYF. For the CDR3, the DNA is TGCGCCAGCAGCCAAGCGAGAAGGGAGTCCTACGAGCAGTACTTC.

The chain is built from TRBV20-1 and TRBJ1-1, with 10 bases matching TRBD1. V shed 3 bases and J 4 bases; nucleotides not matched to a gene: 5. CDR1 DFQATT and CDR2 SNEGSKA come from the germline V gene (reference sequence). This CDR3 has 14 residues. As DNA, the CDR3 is TGCAGTGCTAGGGCCGGGACAGGGGTCACTGAAGCTTTCTTT. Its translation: CSARAGTGVTEAFF.

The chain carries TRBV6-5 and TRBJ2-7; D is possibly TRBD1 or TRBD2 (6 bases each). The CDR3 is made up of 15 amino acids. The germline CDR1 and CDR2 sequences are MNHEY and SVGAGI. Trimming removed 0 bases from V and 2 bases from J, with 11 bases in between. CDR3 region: CASSYSEGEAYEQYF. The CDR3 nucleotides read TGTGCCAGCAGTTACTCGGAGGGGGAAGCCTACGAGCAGTACTTC.

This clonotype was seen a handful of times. The CDR3 loop reads CSARDQGPYEQYF. CDR3 nucleotide sequence: TGCAGTGCTAGAGATCAGGGGCCCTACGAGCAGTACTTC. The chain is built from TRBV20-1 and TRBJ2-7, with a tentative D call TRBD1 (6 bases). The CDR3 runs to 13 residues. Germline-derived CDR1 and CDR2 are DFQATT and SNEGSKA (reference sequence). V lost 0 bases, J lost 2 bases, and 8 bases lay in between.

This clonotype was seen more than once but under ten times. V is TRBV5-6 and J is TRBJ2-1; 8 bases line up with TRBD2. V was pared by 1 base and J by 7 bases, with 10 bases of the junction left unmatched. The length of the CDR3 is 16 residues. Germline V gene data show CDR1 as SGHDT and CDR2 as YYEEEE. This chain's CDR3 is CASSLFRLAGWNEQFF. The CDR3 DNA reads TGTGCCAGCAGCTTGTTTCGGCTAGCGGGTTGGAATGAGCAGTTCTTC. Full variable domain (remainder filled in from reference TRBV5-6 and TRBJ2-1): DAGVTQSPTHLIKTRGQQVTLRCSPKSGHDTVSWYQQALGQGPQFIFQYYEEEERQRGNFPDRFSGHQFPNYSSELNVNALLLGDSALYLCASSLFRLAGWNEQFFGPGTRLTVL.

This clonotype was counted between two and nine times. In DNA form, the CDR3 reads TGTGCCAGCAGGACCCAGTCACGACAGGGGGCCTACGAGCAGTACTTC. It specifies CASRTQSRQGAYEQYF. The chain carries TRBV7-2 and TRBJ2-7; 9 bases fit TRBD1. The CDR3 runs to 16 residues. V lost 6 bases to trimming and J lost 2 bases; unmatched junction nucleotides: 11. Germline CDR1 reads SGHTA; CDR2 reads FQGNSA. The complete variable domain, with remaining parts taken from reference TRBV7-2 and TRBJ2-7, reads GAGVSQSPSNKVTEKGKDVELRCDPISGHTALYWYRQSLGQGLEFLIYFQGNSAPDKSGLPSDRFSAERTGGSVSTLTIQRTQQEDSAVYLCASRTQSRQGAYEQYFGPGTRLTVT.

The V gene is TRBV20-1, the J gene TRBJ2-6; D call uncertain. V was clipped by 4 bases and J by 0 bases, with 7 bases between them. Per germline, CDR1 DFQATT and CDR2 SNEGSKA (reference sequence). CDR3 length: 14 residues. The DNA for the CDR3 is TGCAGTGCTAATCCCTACTCTGGGGCCAACGTCCTGACTTTC. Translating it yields CSANPYSGANVLTF.

The CDR3 loop is CASTPRTGRAYNEQFF. In nucleotides, the CDR3 is TGTGCCAGCACCCCCCGGACAGGGCGAGCCTACAATGAGCAGTTCTTC. This sequence joins TRBV6-5 and TRBJ2-1, with 8 bases lining up with TRBD1. CDR1 and CDR2 from the germline V gene are MNHEY and SVGAGI. The CDR3 contains 16 residues. Trimming took 7 bases from V and 2 from J; bases not matched to a gene: 10.

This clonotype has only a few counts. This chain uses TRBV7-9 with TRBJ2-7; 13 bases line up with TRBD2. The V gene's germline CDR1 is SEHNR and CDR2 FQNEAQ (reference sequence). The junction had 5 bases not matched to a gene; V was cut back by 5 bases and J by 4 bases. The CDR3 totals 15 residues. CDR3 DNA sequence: TGTGCCAGCAGCCCTGGACTAGCGGGAGTTTACGAGCAGTACTTC. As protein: CASSPGLAGVYEQYF.

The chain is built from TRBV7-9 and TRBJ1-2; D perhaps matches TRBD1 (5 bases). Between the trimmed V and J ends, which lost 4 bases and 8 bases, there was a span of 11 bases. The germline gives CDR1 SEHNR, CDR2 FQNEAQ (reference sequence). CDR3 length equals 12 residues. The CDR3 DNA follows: TGTGCCAGCAGCTCACAGGATGGGGGCTACACCTTC. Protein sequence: CASSSQDGGYTF.

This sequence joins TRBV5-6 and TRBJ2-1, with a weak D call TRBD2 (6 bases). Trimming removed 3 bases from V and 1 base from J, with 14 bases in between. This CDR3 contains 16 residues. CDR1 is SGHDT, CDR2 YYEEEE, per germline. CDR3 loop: CASSSVEGRSYNEQFF. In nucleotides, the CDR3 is TGTGCCAGCAGCTCGGTAGAGGGGAGGTCCTACAATGAGCAGTTCTTC.

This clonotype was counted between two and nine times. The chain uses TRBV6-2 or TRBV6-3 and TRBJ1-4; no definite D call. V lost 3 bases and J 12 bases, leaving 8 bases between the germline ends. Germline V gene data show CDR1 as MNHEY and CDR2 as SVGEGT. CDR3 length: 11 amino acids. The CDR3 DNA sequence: TGTGCCAGCAGTTATGGAAACCAACTGTTTTTT. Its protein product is CASSYGNQLFF.

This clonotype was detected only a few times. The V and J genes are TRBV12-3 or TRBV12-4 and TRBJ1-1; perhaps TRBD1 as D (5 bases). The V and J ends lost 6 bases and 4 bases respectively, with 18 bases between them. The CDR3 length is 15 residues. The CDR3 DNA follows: TGTGCCAGCAGCCCGATGGGGGGATGGAGCACTGAAGCTTTCTTT. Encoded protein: CASSPMGGWSTEAFF.